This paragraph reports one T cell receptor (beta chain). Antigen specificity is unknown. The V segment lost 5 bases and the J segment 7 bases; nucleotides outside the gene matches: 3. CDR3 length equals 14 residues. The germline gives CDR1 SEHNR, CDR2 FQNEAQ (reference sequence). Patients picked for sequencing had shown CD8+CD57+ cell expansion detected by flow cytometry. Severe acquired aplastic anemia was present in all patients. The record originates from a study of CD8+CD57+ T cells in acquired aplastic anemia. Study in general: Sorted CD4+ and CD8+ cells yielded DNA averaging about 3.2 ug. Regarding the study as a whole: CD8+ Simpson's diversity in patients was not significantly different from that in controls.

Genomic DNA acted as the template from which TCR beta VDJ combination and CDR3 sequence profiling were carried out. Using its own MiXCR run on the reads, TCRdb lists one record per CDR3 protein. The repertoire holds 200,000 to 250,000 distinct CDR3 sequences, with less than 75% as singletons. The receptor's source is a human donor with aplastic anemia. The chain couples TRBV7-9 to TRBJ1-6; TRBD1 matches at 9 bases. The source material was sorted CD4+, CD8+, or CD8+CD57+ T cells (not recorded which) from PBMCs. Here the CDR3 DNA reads TGTGCCAGCAGCCCAACAGGGGGCAATTCACCCCTCCACTTT. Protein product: CASSPTGGNSPLHF.